This T cell receptor beta chain was recovered during a study of PD-1 and CTLA-4 blockade in melanoma. The CDR3 has 16 amino acids. Trimming removed 4 bases at V and 0 bases at J, with 15 bases between. Looked up from germline, CDR1 is MNHEY and CDR2 is SMNVEV (reference sequence). This table comes from immunoSEQ multiplex PCR, and its TCRdb copy is limited to in-frame clones, with some not included. The data hold 25,000 to 35,000 clones, with more than 85% observed a single time. The sequence was obtained from a human donor with melanoma. The genes are TRBV27 and TRBJ2-5; maybe TRBD2 (6 bases). The sample here was CD8+ T cells from peripheral blood, taken from a patient given anti-PD-1 treatment. Here the CDR3 DNA reads TGTGCCAGCAGTTACTTTGGGGGGAAGAACCAAGAGACCCAGTACTTC. Its translation: CASSYFGGKNQETQYF.